Listed below are T cell receptor beta chains from one sample, sequenced in a study of blood T cell repertoires in COVID-19. Assay used: immunoSEQ multiplex PCR; TCRdb lists only in-frame clones, some missing. This sample yields about 210,000 clones, of which about 86% are seen a single time; just under 25% belongs to the top ten. Sample: PBMCs or T cells enriched from blood (not recorded which). The receptors stem from a woman aged 40 to 50 in a cohort exposed to, infected with or recovered from COVID-19 (not recorded which). CDR3s include the opening cysteine and the closing phenylalanine or tryptophan. Fields, in order: V gene, clone size, J gene, D gene, CDR3 DNA, CDR3 protein. A D gene is named only where the DNA matches it firmly. Some rows mark clone size as missing; the rest say once, few, many or name a class of expanded clone.

TRBV5-1	-	TRBJ1-6	-	TGCGCCAGCAGCTTGGAGGCAGGTGATTCACCCCTCCACTTT	CASSLEAGDSPLHF
TRBV4-1	-	TRBJ2-5	TRBD2	TGCGCCAGCAGCCAAGTCTTTGCGGGGGAGGGGGAGACCCAGTACTTC	CASSQVFAGEGETQYF
TRBV5-1	-	TRBJ1-2	-	TGCGCCAGCAGCTTGTCGGGGGTGGCCTATGGCTACACCTTC	CASSLSGVAYGYTF
TRBV5-6	-	TRBJ1-2	-	TGTGCCAGCAGCTTCGGCAGGGACTATGGCTACACCTTC	CASSFGRDYGYTF
TRBV2	once	TRBJ1-5	-	TGTGCCAGCAGTCGGTCAGGGATCGGCAATCAGCCCCAGCATTTT	CASSRSGIGNQPQHF
TRBV6-5	-	TRBJ2-2	-	TGTGCCAGCAGCTTAAGTGCGAACACCGGGGAGTTGTTTTTT	CASSLSANTGELFF
TRBV4-3	-	TRBJ1-1	-	TGCGCCAGCAGCCAAGATTGGAAGGGGGGGCAGGCTGAAGCTTTCTTT	CASSQDWKGGQAEAFF
TRBV19	-	TRBJ2-7	TRBD1	TGTGCCAGTAGTCCGGGACAGGGTCTCCACGAGCAGTACTTC	CASSPGQGLHEQYF
TRBV30	once	TRBJ1-1	-	TGTGCCTGCCCCCATGGGGGGGCGCGGGACACTGAAGCTTTCTTT	CACPHGGARDTEAFF
TRBV28	-	TRBJ1-1	TRBD1	TGTGCCAGCAGTCTAATCCTCCATAGGGGGCTCACTGAAGCTTTCTTT	CASSLILHRGLTEAFF
TRBV19	-	TRBJ2-3	TRBD2	TGTGCCAGTAGTATCACTAGCGGAAACACAGATACGCAGTATTTT	CASSITSGNTDTQYF
TRBV25-1	-	TRBJ2-1	TRBD2	TGTGCCAGCATAGCGGGGGGGTTAAGCTCCTACAATGAGCAGTTCTTC	CASIAGGLSSYNEQFF
TRBV7-8	-	TRBJ2-7	TRBD2	TGTGCCAGCAGCCAAATTAGCGGGCCCTCCTACGAGCAGTACTTC	CASSQISGPSYEQYF
TRBV29-1	-	TRBJ1-6	TRBD1	TGCAGCGTTGAAATTGACAGGGGATCACCCCTCCACTTT	CSVEIDRGSPLHF
TRBV7-9	once	TRBJ1-3	-	TGTGCCAGCAGCCTCCGGACACTTGGAAACACCATATATTTT	CASSLRTLGNTIYF
TRBV5-6	-	TRBJ2-5	TRBD2	TGTGCCAGCGTCTCCGGGGGGGCCCGGGAGACCCAGTACTTC	CASVSGGARETQYF
TRBV19	few	TRBJ1-5	-	TGTGCCAGTATGGACCCCCTGGGGGGTAATCAGCCCCAGCATTTT	CASMDPLGGNQPQHF
TRBV12-3/TRBV12-4	-	TRBJ1-4	-	TGTGCCAGCAGTTTAGTAAGGGGAAAACTGTTTTTT	CASSLVRGKLFF
TRBV28	-	TRBJ1-1	-	TGTGCCAGCAGTTCCCAGGCGCCTCTGAACACTGAAGCTTTCTTT	CASSSQAPLNTEAFF
TRBV14	-	TRBJ1-1	TRBD1	TGTGCCAGCAGCCACTTGAGCTGGACAGGGGAATCGAACACTGAAGCTTTCTTT	CASSHLSWTGESNTEAFF
TRBV4-1	-	TRBJ2-1	TRBD2	TGCGCCAGCAGCCAAGAAATCCTAGCGGGCCGCGAGCAGTTCTTC	CASSQEILAGREQFF
TRBV15	-	TRBJ2-2	-	TGTGCCACCAGCAATACAAGAAACACCGGGGAGCTGTTTTTT	CATSNTRNTGELFF
TRBV4-1	once	TRBJ2-5	-	TGCGCCAGCAGCCAAGACAGAAGACAGCCGAAAGAGACCCAGTACTTC	CASSQDRRQPKETQYF
TRBV11-1	-	TRBJ2-1	-	TGTGCCAGCAGCTTCTCAGGCAATGAGCAGTTCTTC	CASSFSGNEQFF
TRBV4-1	once	TRBJ1-1	-	TGCGCCAGCAGCCAAGGCGGGGCGGGGTATCTGGGCACTGAAGCTTTCTTT	CASSQGGAGYLGTEAFF
TRBV30	-	TRBJ2-2	TRBD2	TGTGCCTGGAAACTAACGGGAGGGATCACCGGGGAGCTGTTTTTT	CAWKLTGGITGELFF
TRBV9	-	TRBJ2-7	TRBD2	TGTGCCAGCAGCGCGGGACTAGCGGGGGGCTCATCCTTCTCCTACGAGCAGTACTTC	CASSAGLAGGSSFSYEQYF
TRBV14	-	TRBJ2-2	-	TGTGCCAGCAGCCAATACAGCATGGGAGCCGGGGAGCTGTTTTTT	CASSQYSMGAGELFF
TRBV11-2	few	TRBJ2-6	-	TGTGCCAGCAGCTTTATGGACACTAAACCTCTCTCTGGGGCCAACGTCCTGACTTTC	CASSFMDTKPLSGANVLTF
TRBV24-1	-	TRBJ2-1	-	TGTGCCACCAGTGGCCTGGGGGCTTTCCCCGGGGAGCAGTTCTTC	CATSGLGAFPGEQFF
TRBV19	-	TRBJ2-2	-	TGTGCCAGTAGTACCAAGCCTTACACCGGGGAGCTGTTTTTT	CASSTKPYTGELFF
TRBV28	-	TRBJ2-3	TRBD2	TGTGCCAGCAGGCCTACTAGCGGGGGGGATTATACGCAGTATTTT	CASRPTSGGDYTQYF
TRBV5-1	-	TRBJ2-7	-	TGCGCCAGCAGCTTGGCGGGTGGGTATGTTTTCTACGAGCAGTACTTC	CASSLAGGYVFYEQYF
TRBV27	-	TRBJ1-2	-	TGTGCCAGCCGGACGGGGAACTATGGCTACACCTTC	CASRTGNYGYTF
TRBV14	-	TRBJ2-1	-	TGTGCCAGCAGCCATCGGCGGAACCTCAATGAGCAGTTCTTC	CASSHRRNLNEQFF
TRBV13	-	TRBJ1-6	-	TGTGCCAGCAGCTACCGGACTTTTGAAAATTCACCCCTCCACTTT	CASSYRTFENSPLHF
TRBV12-3/TRBV12-4	-	TRBJ1-1	-	TGTGCCAGCAGTCTCGCGGGGGGAACGGGTGCTTTCTTT	CASSLAGGTGAFF
TRBV7-9	-	TRBJ2-5	TRBD1	TGTGCCAGCAGCCCCAGACAGGGCCAAGAGACCCAGTACTTC	CASSPRQGQETQYF
TRBV11-3	few	TRBJ2-3	-	TGTGCCAGCAGCTTAGGGACAACTAGCACAGATACGCAGTATTTT	CASSLGTTSTDTQYF
TRBV4-1	once	TRBJ2-1	TRBD1	TGCGCCAGCAGTCAACCGGGACAGGGAGCAAATGAGCAGTTCTTC	CASSQPGQGANEQFF
TRBV11-2	few	TRBJ1-4	-	TGTGCCAGCAGCGTCAAACAGGGAGAACTGTTTTTT	CASSVKQGELFF
TRBV29-1	-	TRBJ1-2	-	TGCAGCGTTGAAGATATAGCGGACGCAAACTATGGCTACACCTTC	CSVEDIADANYGYTF
TRBV6-5	-	TRBJ2-3	-	TGTGCCAGCAGTTACTCCCGGGTGGGGAGAGTAGATACGCAGTATTTT	CASSYSRVGRVDTQYF
TRBV7-6	-	TRBJ1-2	-	TGTGCCAGCAGCCCCCGGGTGGGGGGTCCTAACTATGGCTACACCTTC	CASSPRVGGPNYGYTF
TRBV10-3	-	TRBJ1-6	-	TGTGCCATCAGTGAGACAGGACAGAGCGGCTCCTATAATTCACCCCTCCACTTT	CAISETGQSGSYNSPLHF
TRBV2	-	TRBJ2-5	TRBD2	TGTGCCAGCAGTGAAGGCGGGGGGCTCCAAGAGACCCAGTACTTC	CASSEGGGLQETQYF
TRBV7-8	few	TRBJ1-5	-	TGTGCCAGCAGCTGGGGGGTGGGAAATCAGCCCCAGCATTTT	CASSWGVGNQPQHF
TRBV27	few	TRBJ2-5	-	TGTGCCAGCAGTTTAGAGCCGAGGGAGACCCAGTACTTC	CASSLEPRETQYF
TRBV27	few	TRBJ2-7	-	TGTGCCAGCAGTTTATCTGCAGGGAACTACGAGCAGTACTTC	CASSLSAGNYEQYF
TRBV27	-	TRBJ1-6	TRBD1	TGTGCCAGCAGAATGACAGGGGGCTATAATTCACCCCTCCACTTT	CASRMTGGYNSPLHF
TRBV11-2	-	TRBJ1-2	TRBD1	TGTGCCAGCAGCTCGACAGGGGGGGTTAACTATGGCTACACCTTC	CASSSTGGVNYGYTF
TRBV7-2	-	TRBJ2-7	TRBD1	TGTGCCAGCAGCTTAGCGGGGACAGGGCCATACGAGCAGTACTTC	CASSLAGTGPYEQYF
TRBV15	-	TRBJ1-2	-	TGTGCCACCAGCAGAGAGGGGGGAATAGGTGTTGGCTACACCTTC	CATSREGGIGVGYTF
TRBV7-2	-	TRBJ1-1	TRBD1	TGTGCCAGCAGCCTAGGACAGGCCGGTGAAGCTTTCTTT	CASSLGQAGEAFF
TRBV5-1	few	TRBJ1-1	-	TGCGCCAGCAGCTCCTCCAACGGTGCTTTCTTT	CASSSSNGAFF
TRBV5-1	-	TRBJ1-5	TRBD1	TGCGCCAGCAGCTTGTACCAGGGGGATCAGCCCCAGCATTTT	CASSLYQGDQPQHF